This T cell receptor beta chain appears in the sequencing data of a study of shared clonotypes between healthy human individuals. Study-level findings and limits: Sampling involved blood alone; tissue repertoires likely differ. There were few donors, and this limited the genetic and exposure-history diversity represented.

In the original workflow: Filtering differed because ImmunoSEQ produced junction-only sequences that carried no quality scores. The table came from immunoSEQ multiplex PCR; TCRdb's copy has only in-frame clones and leaves some out. V and J calls and clone size are those listed in that table; D and trimming were worked out from the DNA. The sample holds some 2,000,000 clones, approximately 95% seen once. Only CD45RO-negative cells positively selected for CCR7 counted as naive CD8 cells, so terminally differentiated effector memory CD45RA+ cells were excluded. All participating donors were Caucasian adults from Nashville, Tennessee. The length of the CDR3 is 16 residues. Germline trimming cut 3 bases from V and 4 bases from J; bases unmatched to any gene: 9. From germline, CDR1 is SGHAT and CDR2 FQNNGV. As concerns this clone: Its specificity is not known.

Material: naive CD8+ T cells sorted from blood. This rearrangement joins TRBV11-2 to TRBJ1-1; 9 positions match TRBD1. This sequence was found in a man between 18 and 29 years old in good health. CDR3 region: CASSFGSGTGPTEAFF. The DNA of the CDR3 is TGTGCCAGCAGCTTCGGATCCGGGACAGGGCCCACTGAAGCTTTCTTT.